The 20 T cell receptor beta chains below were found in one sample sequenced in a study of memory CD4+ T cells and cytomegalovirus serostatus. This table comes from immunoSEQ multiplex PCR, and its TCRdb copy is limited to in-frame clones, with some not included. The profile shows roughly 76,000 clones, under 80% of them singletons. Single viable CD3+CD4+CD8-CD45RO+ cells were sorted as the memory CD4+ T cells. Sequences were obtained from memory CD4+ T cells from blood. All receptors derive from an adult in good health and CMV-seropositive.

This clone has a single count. CDR3 region: CASSSGGVGDNSDTQYF. CDR3 in DNA: TGTGCCAGCAGTAGCGGCGGGGTAGGGGATAACTCAGATACGCAGTATTTT. V is TRBV28 and J is TRBJ2-3, with D possibly being TRBD2 (6 bases). Germline CDR1 MDHEN, CDR2 SYDVKM. The CDR3 runs to 17 residues. Trimming shortened V by 5 bases and J by 4 bases, and 22 bases separated the two germline ends.

DNA for the CDR3: TGTGCCAGCAGCTTAGAACCGCCACGGGAGTTCTTC. Its translation: CASSLEPPREFF. The V gene is TRBV11-3, the J gene TRBJ2-1; unclear D gene. The CDR3 extends over 12 amino acids. The V gene's germline CDR1 is SGHNT and CDR2 YENEEA. The V end was cut by 0 bases, the J end by 14 bases, with 11 bases between.

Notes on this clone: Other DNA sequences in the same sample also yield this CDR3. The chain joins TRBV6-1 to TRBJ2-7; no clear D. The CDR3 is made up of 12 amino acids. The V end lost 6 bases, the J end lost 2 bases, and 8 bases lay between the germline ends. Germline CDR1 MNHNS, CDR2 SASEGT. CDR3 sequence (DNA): TGTGCCAGCAGGGACGAACCCTACGAGCAGTACTTC. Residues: CASRDEPYEQYF.

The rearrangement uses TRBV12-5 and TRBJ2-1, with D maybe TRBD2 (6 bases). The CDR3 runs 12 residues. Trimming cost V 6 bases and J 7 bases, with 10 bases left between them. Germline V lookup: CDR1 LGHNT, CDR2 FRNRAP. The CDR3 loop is CASGLSGNEQFF. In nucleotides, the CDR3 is TGTGCTAGTGGCCTTAGCGGAAATGAGCAGTTCTTC.

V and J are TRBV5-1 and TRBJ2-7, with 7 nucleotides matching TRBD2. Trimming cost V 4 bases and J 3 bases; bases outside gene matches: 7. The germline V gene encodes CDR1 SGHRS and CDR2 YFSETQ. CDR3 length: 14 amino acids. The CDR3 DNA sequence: TGCGCCAGCAGCCCCGGCGGGGGTTTCTACGAGCAGTACTTC. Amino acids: CASSPGGGFYEQYF.

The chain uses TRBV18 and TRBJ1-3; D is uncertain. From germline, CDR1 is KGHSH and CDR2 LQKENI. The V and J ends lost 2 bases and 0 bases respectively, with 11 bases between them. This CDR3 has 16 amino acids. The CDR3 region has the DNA TGTGCCAGCTCACCAGGTCCGCCTAGCTCTGGAAACACCATATATTTT. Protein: CASSPGPPSSGNTIYF.

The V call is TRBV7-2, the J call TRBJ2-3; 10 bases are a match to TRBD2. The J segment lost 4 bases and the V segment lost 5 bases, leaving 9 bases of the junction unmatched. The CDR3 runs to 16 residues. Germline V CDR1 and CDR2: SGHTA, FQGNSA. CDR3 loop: CASSLNPSGSSDTQYF. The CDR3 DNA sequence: TGTGCCAGCAGCCTAAACCCTAGCGGGAGCTCAGATACGCAGTATTTT.

The CDR3, as DNA: TGCAGCGTTGACCCTCCCGGGGGTTCGACCTACGAGCAGTACGTC. This codes for CSVDPPGGSTYEQYV. This chain connects TRBV29-1 to TRBJ2-7; D might be TRBD2 (6 bases). Trimming took 3 bases from V and 2 from J, leaving 17 bases between them. Germline CDR1 SQVTM, CDR2 ANQGSEA. This CDR3 is 15 amino acids long.

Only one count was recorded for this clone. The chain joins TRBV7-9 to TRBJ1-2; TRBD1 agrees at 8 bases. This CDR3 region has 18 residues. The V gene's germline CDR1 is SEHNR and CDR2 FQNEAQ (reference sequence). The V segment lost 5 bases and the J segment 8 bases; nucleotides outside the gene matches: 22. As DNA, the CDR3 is TGTGCCAGCAGCCTCATTCTCAGGACAGGGCTCCCGATTCGGGGCTACACCTTC. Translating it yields CASSLILRTGLPIRGYTF.

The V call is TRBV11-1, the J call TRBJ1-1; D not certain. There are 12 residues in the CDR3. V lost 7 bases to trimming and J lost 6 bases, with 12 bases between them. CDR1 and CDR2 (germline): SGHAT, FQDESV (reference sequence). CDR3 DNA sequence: TGTGCCAGCAACAACTGGGCAGCTGAAGCTTTCTTT. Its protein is CASNNWAAEAFF.

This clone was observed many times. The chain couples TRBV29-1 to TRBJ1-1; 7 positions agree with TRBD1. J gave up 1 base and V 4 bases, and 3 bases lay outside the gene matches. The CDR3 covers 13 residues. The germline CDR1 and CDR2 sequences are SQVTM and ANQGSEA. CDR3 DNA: TGCAGCGTTGGGTCAGGGGGGAACACTGAAGCTTTCTTT. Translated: CSVGSGGNTEAFF.

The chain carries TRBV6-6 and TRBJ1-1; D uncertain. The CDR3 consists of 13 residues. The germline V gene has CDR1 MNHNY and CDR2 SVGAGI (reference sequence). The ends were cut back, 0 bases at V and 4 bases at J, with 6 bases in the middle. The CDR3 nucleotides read TGTGCCAGCAGTTACTCGACTAGCACTGAAGCTTTCTTT. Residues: CASSYSTSTEAFF.

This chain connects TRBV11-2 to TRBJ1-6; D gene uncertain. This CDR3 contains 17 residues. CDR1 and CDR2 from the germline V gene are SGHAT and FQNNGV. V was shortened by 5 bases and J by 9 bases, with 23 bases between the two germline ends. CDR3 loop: CASSPPLAGFSSSPLHF. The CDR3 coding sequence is TGTGCCAGCAGCCCCCCGTTGGCAGGTTTCTCTTCTTCACCCCTCCACTTT.

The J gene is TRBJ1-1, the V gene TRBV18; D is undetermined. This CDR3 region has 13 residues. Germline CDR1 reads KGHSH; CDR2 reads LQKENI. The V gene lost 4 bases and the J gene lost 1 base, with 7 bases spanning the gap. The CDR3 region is CASSLSENTEAFF. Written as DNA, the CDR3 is TGTGCCAGCTCACTGTCAGAGAACACTGAAGCTTTCTTT. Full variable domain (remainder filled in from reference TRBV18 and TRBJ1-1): NAGVMQNPRHLVRRRGQEARLRCSPMKGHSHVYWYRQLPEEGLKFMVYLQKENIIDESGMPKERFSAEFPKEGPSILRIQQVVRGDSAAYFCASSLSENTEAFFGQGTRLTVV.

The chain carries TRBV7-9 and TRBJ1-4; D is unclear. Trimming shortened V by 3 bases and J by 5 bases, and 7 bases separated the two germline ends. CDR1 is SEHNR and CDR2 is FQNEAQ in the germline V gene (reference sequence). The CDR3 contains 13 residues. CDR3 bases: TGTGCCAGCAGCTTCGGGCCAAATGAAAAACTGTTTTTT. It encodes CASSFGPNEKLFF.

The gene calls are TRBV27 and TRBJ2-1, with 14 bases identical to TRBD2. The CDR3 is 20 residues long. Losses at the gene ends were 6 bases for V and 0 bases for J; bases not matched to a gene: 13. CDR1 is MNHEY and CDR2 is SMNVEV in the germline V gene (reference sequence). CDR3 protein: CASSRWGGTSGGSSYNEQFF. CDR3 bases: TGTGCCAGCAGCCGATGGGGCGGGACTAGCGGGGGTAGCTCCTACAATGAGCAGTTCTTC.

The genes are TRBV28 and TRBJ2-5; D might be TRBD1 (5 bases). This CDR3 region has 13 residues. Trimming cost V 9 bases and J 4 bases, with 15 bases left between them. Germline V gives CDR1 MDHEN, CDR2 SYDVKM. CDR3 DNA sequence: TGTGCCAGTAGAGAGGCTACAGGAGAGACCCAGTACTTC. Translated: CASREATGETQYF.

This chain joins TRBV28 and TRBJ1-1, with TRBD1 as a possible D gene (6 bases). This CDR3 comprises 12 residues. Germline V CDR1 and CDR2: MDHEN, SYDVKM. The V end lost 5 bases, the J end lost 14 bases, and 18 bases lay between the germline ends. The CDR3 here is CASSGSGRGEFF. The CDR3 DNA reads TGTGCCAGCAGTGGATCCGGCAGGGGTGAGTTCTTT.

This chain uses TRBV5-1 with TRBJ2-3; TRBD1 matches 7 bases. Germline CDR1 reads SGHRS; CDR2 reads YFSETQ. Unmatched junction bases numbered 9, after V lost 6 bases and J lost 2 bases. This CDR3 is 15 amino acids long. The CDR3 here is CASTSTGSHTDTQYF. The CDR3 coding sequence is TGCGCCAGCACCTCGACAGGGTCCCACACAGATACGCAGTATTTT.

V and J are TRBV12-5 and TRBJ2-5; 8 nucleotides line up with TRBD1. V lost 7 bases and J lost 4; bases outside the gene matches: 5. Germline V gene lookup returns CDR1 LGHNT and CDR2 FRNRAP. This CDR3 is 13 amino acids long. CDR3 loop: CASAHRGSETQYF. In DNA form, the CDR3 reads TGTGCTAGTGCCCACAGGGGGTCAGAGACCCAGTACTTC. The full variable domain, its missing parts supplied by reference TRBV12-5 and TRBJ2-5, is DARVTQTPRHKVTEMGQEVTMRCQPILGHNTVFWYRQTMMQGLELLAYFRNRAPLDDSGMPKDRFSAEMPDATLATLKIQPSEPRDSAVYFCASAHRGSETQYFGPGTRLLVL.